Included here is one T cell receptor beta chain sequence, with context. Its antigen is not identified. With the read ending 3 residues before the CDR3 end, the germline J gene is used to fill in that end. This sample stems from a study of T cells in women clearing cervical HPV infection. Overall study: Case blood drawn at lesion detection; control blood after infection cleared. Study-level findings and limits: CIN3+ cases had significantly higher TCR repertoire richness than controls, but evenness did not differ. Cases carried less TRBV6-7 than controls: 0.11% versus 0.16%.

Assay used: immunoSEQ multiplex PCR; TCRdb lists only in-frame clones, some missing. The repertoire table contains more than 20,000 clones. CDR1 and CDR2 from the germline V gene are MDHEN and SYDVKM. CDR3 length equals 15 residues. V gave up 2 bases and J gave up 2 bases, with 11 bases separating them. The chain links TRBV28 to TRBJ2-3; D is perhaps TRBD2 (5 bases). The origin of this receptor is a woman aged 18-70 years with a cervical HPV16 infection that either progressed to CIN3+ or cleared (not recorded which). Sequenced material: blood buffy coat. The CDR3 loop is CASSLEGLLTDTQYF. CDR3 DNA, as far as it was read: TGTGCCAGCAGTTTAGAAGGACTTCTCACAGATACG. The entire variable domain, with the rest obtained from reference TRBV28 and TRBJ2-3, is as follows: DVKVTQSSRYLVKRTGEKVFLECVQDMDHENMFWYRQDPGLGLRLIYFSYDVKMKEKGDIPEGYSVSREKKERFSLILESASTNQTSMYLCASSLEGLLTDTQYFGPGTRLTVL.